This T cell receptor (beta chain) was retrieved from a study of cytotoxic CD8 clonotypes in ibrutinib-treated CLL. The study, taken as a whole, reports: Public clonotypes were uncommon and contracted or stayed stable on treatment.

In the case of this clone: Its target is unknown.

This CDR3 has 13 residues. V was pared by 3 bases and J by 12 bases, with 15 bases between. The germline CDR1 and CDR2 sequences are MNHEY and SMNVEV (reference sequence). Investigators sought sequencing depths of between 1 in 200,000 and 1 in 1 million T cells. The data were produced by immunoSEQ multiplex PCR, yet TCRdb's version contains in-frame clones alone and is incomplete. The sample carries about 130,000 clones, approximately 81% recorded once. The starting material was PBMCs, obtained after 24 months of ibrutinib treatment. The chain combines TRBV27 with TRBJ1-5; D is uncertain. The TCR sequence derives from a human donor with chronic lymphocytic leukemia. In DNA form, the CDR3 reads TGTGCCAGCAGTTTTACCCGCAGGACCGACCAGCATTTT. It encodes CASSFTRRTDQHF.